The source of this T cell receptor (delta chain) is a study of Vδ1+ human thymocytes. General study points: Highly polyclonal TRG and TRD repertoires with Gaussian CDR3 length distributions appeared in thymus.

In regard to this clone: Its antigen remains unidentified.

Germline-derived CDR1 and CDR2 are TSWWSYY and QGS. V lost 3 bases and J 8 bases, leaving 25 bases between the germline ends. The CDR3 length is 17 residues. The template was reverse-transcribed extracted RNA. The CDR3 regions were amplified by multiplex PCR from V-gene primers to a constant-region primer. TCRdb re-called the multiplex PCR reads via CATT. The table has 45,000 to 75,000 delta-chain clones, roughly 15% seen once. The chain couples TRDV1 to TRDJ1; possibly TRDD2 for D (6 bases). Sequenced material: Vdelta1+ gamma-delta thymocytes from the thymus. Subset: FACS-sorted CD3+ TCRalphabeta- TCRVdelta1+ TCRVdelta2- thymocytes. The sequence was collected from a girl less than two years old who had congenital heart surgery. The CDR3, as DNA: TGTGCTCTTGGGGACGGCCTTCCGCCCCACCCGCTACGAAAACTCATCTTT. This gives the protein CALGDGLPPHPLRKLIF.